This TCR beta chain was recovered during a study of shared clonotypes between healthy human individuals. Germline CDR1 and CDR2: MDHEN and SYDVKM. The germline V and J ends were trimmed by 6 bases and 5 bases, with 16 bases remaining between them. The CDR3 covers 14 residues. An even split of each subset's genomic DNA across several immunoSEQ plates was performed. The protocol was immunoSEQ multiplex PCR, while the TCRdb copy is restricted to in-frame clones and leaves out a portion. The sample lists 2 million to 2.5 million clones; 80% to 95% were seen once. Study-wide findings and caveats: A generally larger estimated richness was seen in naive subsets than in memory subsets.

Healthy adults negative for HIV, lacking recent acute infections or vaccinations, served as donors. A remark on this clone: What it recognizes is unknown.

The sequencing sample was made of naive CD4+ T cells from PBMCs. Subset defined: CD45RA+ positively selected. This clonotype originated in a man aged 18 to 29 in good health. Some clones in this sample may be carry-over from other donors' samples. The V and J genes are TRBV28 and TRBJ1-2; TRBD1 is a possible D gene (6 bases). The CDR3 is CASSSPPGAYGYTF. For the CDR3, the DNA is TGTGCCAGCAGCTCCCCCCCAGGGGCGTATGGCTACACCTTC.